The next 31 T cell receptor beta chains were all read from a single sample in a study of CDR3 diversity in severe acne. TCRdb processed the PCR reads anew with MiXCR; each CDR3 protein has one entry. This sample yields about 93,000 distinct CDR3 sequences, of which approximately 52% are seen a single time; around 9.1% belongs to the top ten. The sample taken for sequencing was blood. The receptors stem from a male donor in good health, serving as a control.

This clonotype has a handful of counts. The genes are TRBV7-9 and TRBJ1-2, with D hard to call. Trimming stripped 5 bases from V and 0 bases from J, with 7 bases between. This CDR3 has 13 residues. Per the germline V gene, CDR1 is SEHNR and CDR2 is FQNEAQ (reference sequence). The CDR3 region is CASSRMTNYGYTF. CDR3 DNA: TGTGCCAGCAGCCGGATGACTAACTATGGCTACACCTTC.

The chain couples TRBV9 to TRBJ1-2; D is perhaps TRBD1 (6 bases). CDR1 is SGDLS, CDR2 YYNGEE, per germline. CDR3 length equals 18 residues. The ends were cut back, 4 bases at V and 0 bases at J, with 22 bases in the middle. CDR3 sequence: CASSPTTTGKFPNYGYTF. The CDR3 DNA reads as TGTGCCAGCAGCCCAACCACGACAGGTAAGTTCCCTAACTATGGCTACACCTTC.

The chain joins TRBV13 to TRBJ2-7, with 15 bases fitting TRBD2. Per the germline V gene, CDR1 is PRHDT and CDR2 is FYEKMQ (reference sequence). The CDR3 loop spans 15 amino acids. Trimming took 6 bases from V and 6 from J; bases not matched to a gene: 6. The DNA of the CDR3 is TGTGCCAGCAGAACCGGGACTAGCGGGAGGAGCGAGCAGTACTTC. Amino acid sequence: CASRTGTSGRSEQYF.

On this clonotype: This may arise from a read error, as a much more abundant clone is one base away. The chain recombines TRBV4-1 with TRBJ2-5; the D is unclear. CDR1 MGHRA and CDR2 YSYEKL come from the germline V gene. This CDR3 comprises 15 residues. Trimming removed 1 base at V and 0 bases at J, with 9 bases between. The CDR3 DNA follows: TGCGCCAGCAGCCAAGCACCTTATGACCAAGAGACCCAGTACTTC. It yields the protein CASSQAPYDQETQYF.

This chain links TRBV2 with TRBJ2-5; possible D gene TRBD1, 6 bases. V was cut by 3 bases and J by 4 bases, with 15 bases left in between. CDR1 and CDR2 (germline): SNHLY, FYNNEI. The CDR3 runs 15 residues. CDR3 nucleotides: TGTGCCAGCAGTGAGGACAGAGTAGGAACAGAGACCCAGTACTTC. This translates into CASSEDRVGTETQYF.

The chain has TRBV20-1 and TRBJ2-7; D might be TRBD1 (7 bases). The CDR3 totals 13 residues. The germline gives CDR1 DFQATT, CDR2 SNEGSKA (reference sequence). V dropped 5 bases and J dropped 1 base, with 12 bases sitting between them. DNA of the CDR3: TGCAGTGCTGAGGGGGGACAGTCCTACGAGCAGTACTTC. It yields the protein CSAEGGQSYEQYF.

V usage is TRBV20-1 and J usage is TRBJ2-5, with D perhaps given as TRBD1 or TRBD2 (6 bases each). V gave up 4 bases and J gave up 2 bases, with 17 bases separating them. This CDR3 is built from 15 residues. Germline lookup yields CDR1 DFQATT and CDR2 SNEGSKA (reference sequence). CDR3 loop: CSAIFSRGGQETQYF. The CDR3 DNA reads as TGCAGTGCTATTTTTTCTCGAGGGGGGCAAGAGACCCAGTACTTC.

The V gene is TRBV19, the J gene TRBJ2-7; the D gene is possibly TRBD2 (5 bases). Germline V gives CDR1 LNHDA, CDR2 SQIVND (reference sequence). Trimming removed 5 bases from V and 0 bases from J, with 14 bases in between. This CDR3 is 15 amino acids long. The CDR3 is CASSPTRGHSYEQYF. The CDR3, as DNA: TGTGCCAGTAGTCCGACGCGCGGGCACTCCTACGAGCAGTACTTC. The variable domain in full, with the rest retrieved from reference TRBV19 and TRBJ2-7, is DGGITQSPKYLFRKEGQNVTLSCEQNLNHDAMYWYRQDPGQGLRLIYYSQIVNDFQKGDIAEGYSVSREKKESFPLTVTSAQKNPTAFYLCASSPTRGHSYEQYFGPGTRLTVT.

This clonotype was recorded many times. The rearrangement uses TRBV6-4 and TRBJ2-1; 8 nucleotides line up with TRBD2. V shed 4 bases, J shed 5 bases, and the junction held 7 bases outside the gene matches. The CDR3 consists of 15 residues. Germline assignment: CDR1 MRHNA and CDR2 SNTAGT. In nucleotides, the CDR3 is TGTGCCAGCAGTGTTACCGGGACTAGGAACAATGAGCAGTTCTTC. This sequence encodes CASSVTGTRNNEQFF.

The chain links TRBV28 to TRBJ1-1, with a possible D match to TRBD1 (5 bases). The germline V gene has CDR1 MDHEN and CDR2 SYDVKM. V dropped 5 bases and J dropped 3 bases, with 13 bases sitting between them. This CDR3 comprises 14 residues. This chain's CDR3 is CASSPRDGYTEAFF. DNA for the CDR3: TGTGCCAGCAGTCCCCGGGACGGCTACACTGAAGCTTTCTTT. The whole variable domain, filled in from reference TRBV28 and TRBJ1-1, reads DVKVTQSSRYLVKRTGEKVFLECVQDMDHENMFWYRQDPGLGLRLIYFSYDVKMKEKGDIPEGYSVSREKKERFSLILESASTNQTSMYLCASSPRDGYTEAFFGQGTRLTVV.

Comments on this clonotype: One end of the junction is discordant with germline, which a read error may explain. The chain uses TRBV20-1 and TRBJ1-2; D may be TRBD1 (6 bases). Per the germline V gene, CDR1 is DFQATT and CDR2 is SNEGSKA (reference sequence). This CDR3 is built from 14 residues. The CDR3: CSARDLGAGYGHTF. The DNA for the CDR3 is TGCAGTGCTAGAGATTTGGGGGCGGGCTATGGCCACACCTTC.

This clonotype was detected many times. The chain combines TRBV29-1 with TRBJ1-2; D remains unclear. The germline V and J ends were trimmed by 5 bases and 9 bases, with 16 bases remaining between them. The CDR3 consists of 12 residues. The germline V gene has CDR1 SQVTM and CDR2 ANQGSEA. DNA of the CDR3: TGCAGCGTTTCAGACCCCACCGAGAGCTACACCTTC. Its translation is CSVSDPTESYTF.

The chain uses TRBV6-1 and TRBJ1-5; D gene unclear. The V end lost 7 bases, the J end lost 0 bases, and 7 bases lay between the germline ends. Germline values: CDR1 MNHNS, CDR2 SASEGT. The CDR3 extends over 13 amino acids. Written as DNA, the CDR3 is TGTGCCAGCACCGAGGATAGCAATCAGCCCCAGCATTTT. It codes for CASTEDSNQPQHF.

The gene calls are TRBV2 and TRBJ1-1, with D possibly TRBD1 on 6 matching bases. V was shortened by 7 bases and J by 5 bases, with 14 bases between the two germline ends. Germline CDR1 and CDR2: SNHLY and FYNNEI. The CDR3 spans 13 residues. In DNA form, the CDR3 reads TGTGCCAGCAAGCAGGGGTCCGAAACTGAAGCTTTCTTT. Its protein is CASKQGSETEAFF.

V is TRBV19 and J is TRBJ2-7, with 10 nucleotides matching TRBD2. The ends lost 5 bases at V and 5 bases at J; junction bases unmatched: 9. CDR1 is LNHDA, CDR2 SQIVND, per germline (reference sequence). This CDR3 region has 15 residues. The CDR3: CASSPQAGGRHEQYF. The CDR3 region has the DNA TGTGCCAGTAGTCCCCAAGCGGGAGGGCGTCACGAGCAGTACTTC.

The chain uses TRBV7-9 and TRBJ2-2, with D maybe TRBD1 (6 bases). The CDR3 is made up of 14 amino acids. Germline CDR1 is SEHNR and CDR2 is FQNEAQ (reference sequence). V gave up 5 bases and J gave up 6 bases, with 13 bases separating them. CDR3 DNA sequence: TGTGCCAGCAGCCCGGACAGATCACCCGGGGAGCTGTTTTTT. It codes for CASSPDRSPGELFF.

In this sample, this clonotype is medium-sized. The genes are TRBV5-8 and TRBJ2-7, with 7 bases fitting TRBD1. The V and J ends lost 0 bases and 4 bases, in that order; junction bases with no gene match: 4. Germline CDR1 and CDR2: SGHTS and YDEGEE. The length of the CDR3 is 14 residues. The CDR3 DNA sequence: TGTGCCAGCAGCTTGGAGGGGGCAGTGTACGAGCAGTACTTC. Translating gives CASSLEGAVYEQYF.

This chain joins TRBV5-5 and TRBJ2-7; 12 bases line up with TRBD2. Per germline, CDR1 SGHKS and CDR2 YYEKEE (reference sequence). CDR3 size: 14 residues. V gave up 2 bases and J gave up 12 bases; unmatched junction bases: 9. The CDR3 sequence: CASSLEASGRGGYF. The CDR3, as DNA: TGTGCCAGCAGCTTAGAAGCTAGCGGGAGGGGAGGGTACTTC.

CDR3 DNA: TGCAGTGCTAGATGGCCTGAAGGCTACGAGCAGTACTTC. This translates into CSARWPEGYEQYF. This rearrangement joins TRBV20-1 to TRBJ2-7; no definite D call. Germline CDR1 is DFQATT and CDR2 is SNEGSKA (reference sequence). V lost 2 bases, J lost 3 bases, and 11 bases lay in between. The CDR3 is made up of 13 amino acids.

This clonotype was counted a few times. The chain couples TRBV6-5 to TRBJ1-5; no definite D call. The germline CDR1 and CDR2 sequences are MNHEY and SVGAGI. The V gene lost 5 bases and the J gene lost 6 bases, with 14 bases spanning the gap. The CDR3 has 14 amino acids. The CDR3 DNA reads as TGTGCCAGCAGTCCCCTCCTGGGCAGTCAGCCCCAGCATTTT. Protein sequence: CASSPLLGSQPQHF.

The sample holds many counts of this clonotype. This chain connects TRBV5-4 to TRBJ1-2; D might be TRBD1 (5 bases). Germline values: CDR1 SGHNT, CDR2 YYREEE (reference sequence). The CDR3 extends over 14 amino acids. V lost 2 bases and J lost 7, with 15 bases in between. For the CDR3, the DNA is TGTGCCAGCAGCTTACCAGGGAGGGCTCCTGGCTACACCTTC. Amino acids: CASSLPGRAPGYTF. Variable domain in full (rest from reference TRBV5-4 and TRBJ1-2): ETGVTQSPTHLIKTRGQQVTLRCSSQSGHNTVSWYQQALGQGPQFIFQYYREEENGRGNFPPRFSGLQFPNYSSELNVNALELDDSALYLCASSLPGRAPGYTFGSGTRLTVV.

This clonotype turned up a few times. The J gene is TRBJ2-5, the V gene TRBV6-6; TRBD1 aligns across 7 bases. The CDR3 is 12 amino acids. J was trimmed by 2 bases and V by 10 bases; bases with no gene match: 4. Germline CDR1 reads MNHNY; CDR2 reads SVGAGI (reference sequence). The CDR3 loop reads CAIGTAQETQYF. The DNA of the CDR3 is TGTGCCATTGGGACAGCGCAAGAGACCCAGTACTTC.

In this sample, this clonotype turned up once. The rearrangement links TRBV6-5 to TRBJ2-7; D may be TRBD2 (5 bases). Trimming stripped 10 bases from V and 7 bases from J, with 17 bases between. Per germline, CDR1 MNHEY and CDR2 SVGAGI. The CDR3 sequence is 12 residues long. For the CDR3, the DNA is TGTGCCACCGCCGAGGGAGAGGGAGAGCAGTACTTC. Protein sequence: CATAEGEGEQYF.

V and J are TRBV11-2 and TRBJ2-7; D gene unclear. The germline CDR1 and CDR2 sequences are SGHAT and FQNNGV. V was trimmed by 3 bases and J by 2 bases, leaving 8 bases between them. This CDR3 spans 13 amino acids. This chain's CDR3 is CASSFGRPYEQYF. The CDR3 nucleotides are TGTGCCAGCAGCTTCGGCAGGCCCTACGAGCAGTACTTC.

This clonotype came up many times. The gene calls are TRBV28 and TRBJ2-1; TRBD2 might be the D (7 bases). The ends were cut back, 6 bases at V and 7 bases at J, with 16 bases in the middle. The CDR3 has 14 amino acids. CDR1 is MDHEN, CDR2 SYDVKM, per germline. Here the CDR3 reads CASRVRGGPNEQFF. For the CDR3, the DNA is TGTGCCAGCAGGGTTAGGGGGGGGCCGAATGAGCAGTTCTTC.

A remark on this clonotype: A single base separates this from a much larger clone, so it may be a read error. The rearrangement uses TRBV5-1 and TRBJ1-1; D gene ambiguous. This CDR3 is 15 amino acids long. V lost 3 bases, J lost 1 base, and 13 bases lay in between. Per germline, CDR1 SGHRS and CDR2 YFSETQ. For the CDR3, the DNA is TGCGCCAGCAGCTCCTCTCCGAGTGCGAACACTGAAGCTTTCTTT. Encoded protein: CASSSSPSANTEAFF. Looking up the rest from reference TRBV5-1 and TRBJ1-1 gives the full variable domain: KAGVTQTPRYLIKTRGQQVTLSCSPISGHRSVSWYQQTPGQGLQFLFEYFSETQRNKGNFPGRFSGRQFSNSRSEMNVSTLELGDSALYLCASSSSPSANTEAFFGQGTRLTVV.

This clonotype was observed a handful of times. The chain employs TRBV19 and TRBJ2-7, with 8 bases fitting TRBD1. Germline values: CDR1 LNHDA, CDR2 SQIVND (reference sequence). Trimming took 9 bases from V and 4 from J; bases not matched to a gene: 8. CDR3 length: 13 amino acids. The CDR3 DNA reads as TGTGCCAGGGGAGGACAGGGAACGTACGAGCAGTACTTC. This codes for CARGGQGTYEQYF.

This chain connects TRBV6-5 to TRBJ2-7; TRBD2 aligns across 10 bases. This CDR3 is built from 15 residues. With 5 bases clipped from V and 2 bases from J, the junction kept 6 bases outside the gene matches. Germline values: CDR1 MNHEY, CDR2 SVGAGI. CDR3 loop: CASSRDLAGAYEQYF. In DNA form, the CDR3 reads TGTGCCAGCAGTAGGGACCTAGCGGGGGCCTACGAGCAGTACTTC.

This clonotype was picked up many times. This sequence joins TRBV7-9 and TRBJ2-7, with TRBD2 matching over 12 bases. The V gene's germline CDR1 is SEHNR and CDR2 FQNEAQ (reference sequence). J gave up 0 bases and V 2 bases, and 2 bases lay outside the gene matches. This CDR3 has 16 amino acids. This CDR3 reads CASSLLAGGPSYEQYF. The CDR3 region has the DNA TGTGCCAGCAGCTTACTAGCGGGAGGGCCCTCCTACGAGCAGTACTTC.

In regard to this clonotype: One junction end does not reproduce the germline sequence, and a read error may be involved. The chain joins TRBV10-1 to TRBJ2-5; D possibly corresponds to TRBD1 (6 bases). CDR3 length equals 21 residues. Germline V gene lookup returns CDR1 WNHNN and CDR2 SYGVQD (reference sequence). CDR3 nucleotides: TGCGCCAGCAGCCTCACGGGACACCCCTCCCGGGCTAGCCTTTTACAAGAGGCCCAGTACTTC. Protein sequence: CASSLTGHPSRASLLQEAQYF.

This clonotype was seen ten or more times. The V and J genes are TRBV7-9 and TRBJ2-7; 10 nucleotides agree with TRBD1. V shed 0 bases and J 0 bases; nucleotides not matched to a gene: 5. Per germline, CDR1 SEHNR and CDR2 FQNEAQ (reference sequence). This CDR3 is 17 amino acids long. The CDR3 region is CASSLAGDRGLSYEQYF. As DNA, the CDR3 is TGTGCCAGCAGCTTAGCGGGCGACAGGGGGCTCTCCTACGAGCAGTACTTC.